This T cell receptor beta chain was sequenced in a study of technical replicates of blood from a handful of donors. The CDR3 contains 14 residues. V lost 2 bases and J lost 1; bases outside the gene matches: 1. Looked up from germline, CDR1 is MNHNY and CDR2 is SVGAGI (reference sequence). Generated by immunoSEQ multiplex PCR, the TCRdb table keeps only in-frame clones and is missing some. The table records approximately 75,000 clones, nearly 98% of them present only once. This clone was detected once. The source material was T cells isolated from PBMCs. This chain links TRBV6-6 with TRBJ2-5, with 7 nucleotides matching TRBD1. The TCR comes from a human donor in good health. The CDR3 nucleotides are TGTGCCAGCAGTTACAGGGGGCTCCAAGAGACCCAGTACTTC. Its protein product is CASSYRGLQETQYF.